This TCR beta chain was identified during a study of blood T cell repertoires in COVID-19. Sequenced by immunoSEQ multiplex PCR; TCRdb stores in-frame clones only, minus some. The sample holds some 100,000 clones, approximately 84% seen once. V lost 3 bases to trimming and J lost 5 bases, with 17 bases between them. This CDR3 contains 15 residues. Germline V lookup: CDR1 LGHNA, CDR2 YSLEER. Sequencing was done on a sample of peripheral blood. This chain links TRBV4-3 with TRBJ2-7; a weak D match, TRBD2 (6 bases). The source is a man aged 25 to 40 in a cohort sampled during active COVID-19. CDR3 protein: CASSQDWGGVDEQYF. In DNA form, the CDR3 reads TGCGCCAGCAGCCAGGATTGGGGAGGCGTAGACGAGCAGTACTTC.